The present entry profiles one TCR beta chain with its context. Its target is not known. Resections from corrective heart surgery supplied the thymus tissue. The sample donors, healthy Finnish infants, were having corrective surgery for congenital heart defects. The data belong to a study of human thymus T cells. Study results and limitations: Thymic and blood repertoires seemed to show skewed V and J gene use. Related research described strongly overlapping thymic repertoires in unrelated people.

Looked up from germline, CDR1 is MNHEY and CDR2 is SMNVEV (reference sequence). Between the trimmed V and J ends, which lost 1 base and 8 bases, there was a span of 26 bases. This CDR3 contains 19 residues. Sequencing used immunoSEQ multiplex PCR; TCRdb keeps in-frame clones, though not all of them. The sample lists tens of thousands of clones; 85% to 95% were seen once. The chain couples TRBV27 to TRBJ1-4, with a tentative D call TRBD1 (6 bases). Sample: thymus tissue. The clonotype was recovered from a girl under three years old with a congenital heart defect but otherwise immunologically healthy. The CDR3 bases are TGTGCCAGCAGTTTATTAGGCCCCCTGGCCCGGGGGCGGGAAGAAAAACTGTTTTTT. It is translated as CASSLLGPLARGREEKLFF.